This passage covers 8 T cell receptor beta chains from one sample sequenced in a study of beta chain features in type 1 diabetes. General study points: Among patients with Type 1 diabetes, TCRB CDR3s were moderately but significantly shorter in every one of the four CD4+ subsets.

The authors reverse transcribed all of the isolated RNA, so sequencing captured expressed TCRB transcripts. The repertoire was sequenced with immunoSEQ multiplex PCR; TCRdb's copy has only in-frame clones and lacks some. The data contain 200,000 to 300,000 clones, over 11% of them singletons. For these TCRs, the target antigens are not known. The sample consisted of naive CD4+ T cells from blood. Receptor source: a young man with type 1 diabetes.

This clone was found a few times. CDR3 DNA sequence: TGTGCCAGCAGCGTCGGTAGCGGGGGGGCCTCCCAAGAGACCCAGTACTTC. Its protein product is CASSVGSGGASQETQYF. The V call is TRBV9, the J call TRBJ2-5; TRBD2 matches 11 bases. Per the germline V gene, CDR1 is SGDLS and CDR2 is YYNGEE. The V segment lost 2 bases and the J segment 1 base; nucleotides outside the gene matches: 7. The CDR3 extends over 17 amino acids. The variable domain in full, completed from reference TRBV9 and TRBJ2-5, reads DSGVTQTPKHLITATGQRVTLRCSPRSGDLSVYWYQQSLDQGLQFLIQYYNGEERAKGNILERFSAQQFPDLHSELNLSSLELGDSALYFCASSVGSGGASQETQYFGPGTRLLVL.

This chain joins TRBV7-2 and TRBJ2-1; D remains ambiguous. Germline V gives CDR1 SGHTA, CDR2 FQGNSA. The CDR3 totals 13 residues. The V end lost 7 bases, the J end lost 6 bases, and 13 bases lay between the germline ends. The CDR3 sequence: CASTSFSFNEQFF. The CDR3 DNA reads as TGTGCCAGCACCTCATTTAGCTTCAATGAGCAGTTCTTC.

This clone was seen more than once but under ten times. The chain employs TRBV13 and TRBJ1-1; D call uncertain. V was pared by 3 bases and J by 7 bases, with 6 bases between. There are 11 residues in the CDR3. CDR1 is PRHDT, CDR2 FYEKMQ, per germline (reference sequence). CDR3 DNA sequence: TGTGCCAGCAGCTTTAGAAATGAAGCTTTCTTT. It yields the protein CASSFRNEAFF.

V is TRBV2 and J is TRBJ1-2; 10 bases are a match to TRBD1. V lost 6 bases, J lost 6 bases, and 10 bases stayed unmatched. Per the germline V gene, CDR1 is SNHLY and CDR2 is FYNNEI. The CDR3 has 15 amino acids. The CDR3: CASRGPGTGVNGYTF. The CDR3 DNA follows: TGTGCCAGCAGGGGGCCCGGGACAGGGGTTAATGGCTACACCTTC. The whole variable domain, filled in from reference TRBV2 and TRBJ1-2, reads EPEVTQTPSHQVTQMGQEVILRCVPISNHLYFYWYRQILGQKVEFLVSFYNNEISEKSEIFDDQFSVERPDGSNFTLKIRSTKLEDSAMYFCASRGPGTGVNGYTFGSGTRLTVV.

This clone was detected only a few times. The CDR3 region has the DNA TGTGCCAGCAGCTTAGGCCCCCACAACCGCTATGGCTACACCTTC. Translated, it gives CASSLGPHNRYGYTF. V gene TRBV11-2 combines with J gene TRBJ1-2; D is undetermined. The CDR3 runs 15 residues. Germline V gene lookup returns CDR1 SGHAT and CDR2 FQNNGV. V was cut by 1 base and J by 4 bases, with 13 bases left in between.

The CDR3 is CASSLTGVGTDTQYF. In DNA form, the CDR3 reads TGCGCCAGCAGCTTGACGGGGGTCGGTACAGATACGCAGTATTTT. The rearrangement uses TRBV5-1 and TRBJ2-3; possibly TRBD2 for D (6 bases). The germline V gene has CDR1 SGHRS and CDR2 YFSETQ. V lost 1 base and J 3 bases, leaving 12 bases between the germline ends. The CDR3 runs to 15 residues. The full variable domain, its missing parts supplied by reference TRBV5-1 and TRBJ2-3, is KAGVTQTPRYLIKTRGQQVTLSCSPISGHRSVSWYQQTPGQGLQFLFEYFSETQRNKGNFPGRFSGRQFSNSRSEMNVSTLELGDSALYLCASSLTGVGTDTQYFGPGTRLTVL.

This clone was counted between two and nine times. The V call is TRBV7-9, the J call TRBJ1-2; tentative D call: TRBD1 (5 bases). V was trimmed by 2 bases and J by 3 bases, leaving 10 bases between them. CDR1 is SEHNR, CDR2 FQNEAQ, per germline (reference sequence). This CDR3 comprises 14 residues. In nucleotides, the CDR3 is TGTGCCAGCAGCTTACCACAGGAGCACTATGGCTACACCTTC. As protein: CASSLPQEHYGYTF.

The chain joins TRBV25-1 to TRBJ1-4, with a possible D match to TRBD1 (6 bases). The CDR3 totals 15 residues. Germline V gene sequence: CDR1 MGHDK, CDR2 SYGVNS. Trimming took off 1 base at V and 6 bases at J, with 12 bases between the two ends. CDR3 in amino acids: CASSESPGEYEKLFF. DNA of the CDR3: TGTGCCAGCAGTGAATCGCCAGGGGAGTATGAAAAACTGTTTTTT.